Below, 32 T cell receptor beta chains from the same sample are listed, as sequenced in a study of human versus mouse CDR3 diversity and MHC coevolution. Profiling relied on immunoSEQ multiplex PCR, and the TCRdb table lists in-frame clones only, not all of them. The profile shows tens of thousands of clones, 94% of them singletons. The specimen was naive CD4+ T cells from blood. As for subset: CD45RO-negative CD62L-positive naive CD4 T cells. These TCRs come from a person aged 60 to 70 in good health.

The chain is built from TRBV9 and TRBJ2-1, with a possible D match to TRBD2 (6 bases). Germline CDR1 is SGDLS and CDR2 is YYNGEE. The germline V and J ends were trimmed by 4 bases and 3 bases, with 11 bases remaining between them. This CDR3 has 14 residues. Here the CDR3 DNA reads TGTGCCAGCAGCCGGGAGACGCGCTACAATGAGCAGTTCTTC. As protein: CASSRETRYNEQFF.

V and J are TRBV29-1 and TRBJ2-7; possible D gene TRBD2, 6 bases. The CDR3 runs 13 residues. Per the germline V gene, CDR1 is SQVTM and CDR2 is ANQGSEA. V was pared by 4 bases and J by 2 bases, with 12 bases between. CDR3 DNA: TGCAGCGTTGGGGGCGGGACCGCCTACGAGCAGTACTTC. Its translation is CSVGGGTAYEQYF.

The CDR3 reads CASSNGGTEASGANVLTF. The DNA for the CDR3 is TGTGCCAGCAGCAACGGAGGGACGGAGGCGTCTGGGGCCAACGTCCTGACTTTC. The V gene is TRBV7-9, the J gene TRBJ2-6, with D possibly being TRBD2 (6 bases). There are 18 residues in the CDR3. Germline CDR1 reads SEHNR; CDR2 reads FQNEAQ (reference sequence). The V and J ends lost 5 bases and 1 base respectively, with 18 bases between them.

V is TRBV29-1 and J is TRBJ2-7, with D possibly TRBD2 on 7 matching bases. CDR3 length equals 13 residues. Germline assignment: CDR1 SQVTM and CDR2 ANQGSEA. Trimming removed 6 bases at V and 6 bases at J, with 18 bases between. CDR3 loop: CSVSIGGQGEQYF. DNA for the CDR3: TGCAGCGTCTCAATCGGGGGGCAGGGCGAGCAGTACTTC.

The V gene is TRBV10-2, the J gene TRBJ1-1; the match to TRBD1 covers 7 bases. Germline V gene sequence: CDR1 WSHSY, CDR2 SAAADI. The CDR3 runs to 14 residues. J gave up 4 bases and V 4 bases, and 6 bases lay outside the gene matches. The CDR3 loop is CASSGSNRGTEAFF. CDR3 sequence (DNA): TGCGCCAGCAGTGGGTCCAACAGGGGCACTGAAGCTTTCTTT.

The CDR3 loop reads CASSPGQANNYGYTF. The CDR3 DNA sequence: TGTGCCAGCAGCCCGGGACAGGCGAACAACTATGGCTACACCTTC. The chain joins TRBV6-6 to TRBJ1-2, with TRBD1 identical over 8 bases. This CDR3 is 15 amino acids long. With 6 bases clipped from V and 2 bases from J, the junction kept 8 bases outside the gene matches. Germline V gene sequence: CDR1 MNHNY, CDR2 SVGAGI (reference sequence).

This chain links TRBV6-5 with TRBJ2-5, with 7 bases lining up with TRBD2. The assigned J gene may be wrong: the sequence end matches TRBJ2-7 better. CDR3 length equals 14 residues. The V gene's germline CDR1 is MNHEY and CDR2 SVGAGI. The CDR3 sequence: CASSAGVSSYEQYF. DNA for the CDR3: TGTGCCAGCAGTGCGGGAGTAAGCTCCTACGAGCAGTACTTC.

The chain links TRBV6-5 to TRBJ1-2; D ambiguous. V was shortened by 2 bases and J by 2 bases, with 6 bases between the two germline ends. The CDR3 length is 13 residues. Looked up from germline, CDR1 is MNHEY and CDR2 is SVGAGI. Written as DNA, the CDR3 is TGTGCCAGCAGTTACCCGGGAAACTATGGCTACACCTTC. Its translation: CASSYPGNYGYTF.

J is TRBJ2-3 and V is TRBV5-4; TRBD2 agrees at 7 bases. Unmatched junction bases numbered 8, after V lost 4 bases and J lost 3 bases. The CDR3 extends over 15 amino acids. Germline V CDR1 and CDR2: SGHNT, YYREEE (reference sequence). The CDR3 bases are TGTGCCAGCAGCGACGGACTAGTCGGGACAGATACGCAGTATTTT. This codes for CASSDGLVGTDTQYF.

The J gene is TRBJ1-4, the V gene TRBV5-4; possibly TRBD1 for D (6 bases). V was cut by 3 bases and J by 7 bases, with 16 bases left in between. This CDR3 contains 15 residues. Germline V gene sequence: CDR1 SGHNT, CDR2 YYREEE (reference sequence). The CDR3 sequence: CASSSTRGQGEKLFF. As DNA, the CDR3 is TGTGCCAGCAGCTCCACGCGGGGGCAGGGTGAAAAACTGTTTTTT.

The rearrangement joins TRBV12-2 to TRBJ1-1; the DNA was not compared with TRBD1, the D call given in the table. TRBV12-2 corresponds to a pseudogene. The CDR3 length is 16 residues. This CDR3 reads CASRIHALNQDTEAFF. The CDR3 DNA is TGTGCAAGTCGCATACACGCATTAAATCAGGACACTGAAGCTTTCTTT.

V and J are TRBV5-1 and TRBJ1-3, with TRBD1 identical over 8 bases. CDR1 is SGHRS and CDR2 is YFSETQ in the germline V gene. The V gene end was trimmed by 0 bases and the J gene end by 2 bases; junction bases not matched to a gene: 4. CDR3 length: 16 amino acids. The CDR3, as DNA: TGCGCCAGCAGCTTGGCCGGACAGGGTGCTGGAAACACCATATATTTT. Translation: CASSLAGQGAGNTIYF.

The chain links TRBV6-5 to TRBJ2-1; 7 bases map to TRBD2. The V and J ends lost 4 bases and 2 bases, in that order; junction bases with no gene match: 5. Germline V gene data show CDR1 as MNHEY and CDR2 as SVGAGI. The CDR3 is 15 amino acids. CDR3 nucleotides: TGTGCCAGCAGTTCTCGGCTAGCGGCCTACAATGAGCAGTTCTTC. Translation gives CASSSRLAAYNEQFF.

This chain uses TRBV21-1 with TRBJ1-5. TRBV21-1 is noted as a pseudogene. CDR3 length: 16 residues. The CDR3 nucleotides are TGTGCCAGCAGCAAAGTGGAGGAACAGCCCAATCAGCCCCAGCATTTT. As protein: CASSKVEEQPNQPQHF.

The gene calls are TRBV5-1 and TRBJ2-3; TRBD2 matches at 11 bases. CDR3 size: 16 residues. V lost 4 bases, J lost 2 bases, and 6 bases stayed unmatched. CDR1 SGHRS and CDR2 YFSETQ come from the germline V gene. CDR3 nucleotides: TGCGCCAGCAGCGGTCGACTAGCGGGAAACACAGATACGCAGTATTTT. The encoded protein is CASSGRLAGNTDTQYF.

The genes are TRBV2 and TRBJ2-2; D might be TRBD2 (6 bases). V was trimmed by 4 bases and J by 0 bases, leaving 12 bases between them. This CDR3 is 16 amino acids long. Germline CDR1 is SNHLY and CDR2 is FYNNEI. DNA for the CDR3: TGTGCCAGCAGTGGTGGGGCTAGCGCGAACACCGGGGAGCTGTTTTTT. This codes for CASSGGASANTGELFF.

The chain is built from TRBV18 and TRBJ1-2, with 9 bases matching TRBD1. Trimming removed 6 bases from V and 5 bases from J; junction bases left unmatched: 13. Per germline, CDR1 KGHSH and CDR2 LQKENI. The CDR3 is made up of 16 amino acids. The CDR3 region has the DNA TGTGCCAGCTCCCTTTTGGGGACAGGGAGTGAGTATGGCTACACCTTC. Translation gives CASSLLGTGSEYGYTF.

The chain combines TRBV7-2 with TRBJ1-3; D gene unclear. Germline assignment: CDR1 SGHTA and CDR2 FQGNSA. CDR3 length: 15 amino acids. Trimming took off 0 bases at V and 2 bases at J, with 8 bases between the two ends. This chain's CDR3 is CASSLARTAGNTIYF. DNA for the CDR3: TGTGCCAGCAGCTTAGCGAGGACTGCTGGAAACACCATATATTTT.

The rearrangement links TRBV7-2 to TRBJ2-7; TRBD1 matches 8 bases. The CDR3 totals 15 residues. The V gene's germline CDR1 is SGHTA and CDR2 FQGNSA. V lost 4 bases, J lost 7 bases, and 12 bases stayed unmatched. The CDR3 loop is CASSSPGQVPSEQYF. In DNA, the CDR3 is TGTGCCAGCAGCTCTCCGGGACAGGTGCCGAGTGAGCAGTACTTC. Full variable domain (outside the CDR3, taken from reference TRBV7-2 and TRBJ2-7): GAGVSQSPSNKVTEKGKDVELRCDPISGHTALYWYRQSLGQGLEFLIYFQGNSAPDKSGLPSDRFSAERTGGSVSTLTIQRTQQEDSAVYLCASSSPGQVPSEQYFGPGTRLTVT.

This chain links TRBV9 with TRBJ2-1; possible D gene TRBD1, 5 bases. The CDR3 totals 14 residues. The germline CDR1 and CDR2 sequences are SGDLS and YYNGEE. Trimming left V 0 bases short and J 7 bases short, with 11 bases between. The CDR3 spells CASSVGGQWNEQFF. For the CDR3, the DNA is TGTGCCAGCAGCGTAGGGGGCCAATGGAATGAGCAGTTCTTC.

The chain couples TRBV5-1 to TRBJ1-3, with D possibly being TRBD1 (5 bases). The CDR3 consists of 16 residues. Trimming shortened V by 4 bases and J by 0 bases, and 14 bases separated the two germline ends. Germline V gene lookup returns CDR1 SGHRS and CDR2 YFSETQ. The CDR3 is CASSPRGSYSGNTIYF. CDR3 bases: TGCGCCAGCAGCCCACGGGGGAGTTACTCTGGAAACACCATATATTTT.

The chain combines TRBV18 with TRBJ2-1; 8 nucleotides match TRBD2. V trimming: 3 bases; J trimming: 2 bases; junction bases outside the gene matches: 6. Germline CDR1 KGHSH, CDR2 LQKENI. This CDR3 is built from 16 residues. The CDR3 protein is CASSPSTSATYNEQFF. The CDR3 DNA reads as TGTGCCAGCTCACCTTCGACTAGCGCGACCTACAATGAGCAGTTCTTC.

This rearrangement joins TRBV2 to TRBJ2-7, with 10 nucleotides matching TRBD1. The CDR3 spans 15 residues. In germline, CDR1 is SNHLY, CDR2 FYNNEI. Unmatched junction bases numbered 6, after V lost 5 bases and J lost 2 bases. Here the CDR3 DNA reads TGTGCCAGCAGTTCTGACAGGGGGCAAACCTACGAGCAGTACTTC. This sequence encodes CASSSDRGQTYEQYF.

The chain has TRBV7-7 and TRBJ1-2; 7 bases align to TRBD1. The CDR3 contains 14 residues. Germline lookup yields CDR1 SSHAT and CDR2 FNYEAQ (reference sequence). With V trimmed by 4 bases and J by 6 bases, 8 bases remained unmatched. Written as DNA, the CDR3 is TGTGCCAGCAGCTACCCGGACAGGTCGGATGGCTACACCTTC. Protein sequence: CASSYPDRSDGYTF.

This chain uses TRBV7-9 with TRBJ2-2; TRBD1 is a possible D gene (5 bases). The germline V and J ends were trimmed by 2 bases and 1 base, with 8 bases remaining between them. The CDR3 covers 15 residues. The germline V gene has CDR1 SEHNR and CDR2 FQNEAQ (reference sequence). This chain's CDR3 is CASSLLGQNTGELFF. As DNA, the CDR3 is TGTGCCAGCAGCTTACTAGGACAGAACACCGGGGAGCTGTTTTTT. Complete variable domain (other parts from reference TRBV7-9 and TRBJ2-2): DTGVSQNPRHKITKRGQNVTFRCDPISEHNRLYWYRQTLGQGPEFLTYFQNEAQLEKSRLLSDRFSAERPKGSFSTLEIQRTEQGDSAMYLCASSLLGQNTGELFFGEGSRLTVL.

The genes are TRBV7-8 and TRBJ2-1, with D hard to call. The CDR3 sequence is 13 residues long. Per the germline V gene, CDR1 is SGHVS and CDR2 is FQNEAQ. V was shortened by 6 bases and J by 5 bases, with 11 bases between the two germline ends. The DNA of the CDR3 is TGTGCCAGCAGTCCAACTCCCAACAATGAGCAGTTCTTC. Translating it yields CASSPTPNNEQFF.

The chain has TRBV6-5 and TRBJ1-2; 9 nucleotides agree with TRBD1. The ends lost 5 bases at V and 7 bases at J; junction bases unmatched: 5. This CDR3 contains 13 residues. The germline CDR1 and CDR2 sequences are MNHEY and SVGAGI. CDR3 amino acids: CASSQQGAGGYTF. The CDR3 nucleotides read TGTGCCAGCAGTCAACAGGGGGCGGGTGGCTACACCTTC.

This clone has a single count. The CDR3 here is CASSSLTSGLTGELFF. The CDR3 coding sequence is TGTGCCAGCAGCTCTTTGACTAGCGGGCTCACCGGGGAGCTGTTTTTT. The chain recombines TRBV5-6 with TRBJ2-2, with 10 nucleotides matching TRBD2. CDR1 SGHDT and CDR2 YYEEEE come from the germline V gene. The V and J ends lost 3 bases and 4 bases, in that order; junction bases with no gene match: 6. The CDR3 totals 16 residues.

The genes are TRBV6-4 and TRBJ1-1, with D unclear. Germline values: CDR1 MRHNA, CDR2 SNTAGT. V lost 0 bases, J lost 14 bases, and 13 bases lay in between. The CDR3 length is 12 residues. The CDR3 is CASSDSRATVFF. CDR3 coding DNA: TGTGCCAGCAGTGACTCGCGGGCCACGGTCTTCTTT.

The V gene is TRBV16, the J gene TRBJ2-5, with D possibly TRBD2 on 6 matching bases. The CDR3 consists of 16 residues. Germline assignment: CDR1 KGHSY and CDR2 FQNENV. V dropped 1 base and J dropped 2 bases, with 14 bases sitting between them. DNA for the CDR3: TGTGCCAGCAGCCAATTTCAGCGGGTTGGACAAGAGACCCAGTACTTC. Amino acid sequence: CASSQFQRVGQETQYF.

The chain combines TRBV7-9 with TRBJ2-2; 9 bases agree with TRBD1. The V and J ends lost 4 bases and 7 bases, in that order; junction bases with no gene match: 10. This CDR3 region has 16 residues. CDR1 and CDR2 from the germline V gene are SEHNR and FQNEAQ (reference sequence). The CDR3 DNA follows: TGTGCCAGCAGCTCCACAGGGGGCGCGGACGGCGGGGAGCTGTTTTTT. Residues: CASSSTGGADGGELFF. The full variable domain, rest sourced from reference TRBV7-9 and TRBJ2-2, is DTGVSQNPRHKITKRGQNVTFRCDPISEHNRLYWYRQTLGQGPEFLTYFQNEAQLEKSRLLSDRFSAERPKGSFSTLEIQRTEQGDSAMYLCASSSTGGADGGELFFGEGSRLTVL.

The chain joins TRBV18 to TRBJ1-1; D uncertain. The CDR3 spans 16 residues. Germline V gene lookup returns CDR1 KGHSH and CDR2 LQKENI. The V gene lost 0 bases and the J gene lost 4 bases, with 15 bases spanning the gap. CDR3 DNA: TGTGCCAGCTCACCACCGGGTCTGGGAGGGAGCACTGAAGCTTTCTTT. Amino acids: CASSPPGLGGSTEAFF.